This TCR beta chain was identified in a study of monozygotic twins with inflammatory bowel disease. Points on this clonotype: Its specificity is unknown.

Germline V gene data show CDR1 as SGHAT and CDR2 as FQNNGV. This CDR3 spans 14 amino acids. TCRdb re-called the 5' RACE reads and shows each CDR3 protein once, DNA omitted. The sample's table shows 350,000 to 500,000 distinct CDR3 sequences. Study-wide points: Researchers were unable to tell different T cell subtypes apart. IBD patients displayed reduced TCRbeta diversity (inverse Simpson) when set against healthy co-twins.

Each donor had less than 3 ml of blood drawn. This clonotype was obtained from a human donor with ulcerative colitis or Crohn's disease, or a healthy co-twin of an affected twin (not recorded which). The chain carries TRBV11-2 and TRBJ1-1; as DNA is missing, the TRBD1 call by TCRdb cannot be tested. Sample: blood. The CDR3 region is CASTPHEGRTEAFF.